The clone carrying this T cell receptor (beta chain) was recorded at least ten times. This sample is part of a study of Graves' ophthalmopathy and Graves' hyperthyroidism. Amplified material comprised TCR beta CDR3 regions derived from RNA transcripts. First-round RT-PCR with HTBI primers preceded a second-round multiplex PCR. In TCRdb, the multiplex PCR reads were re-called with MiXCR into one record per CDR3 protein. The repertoire holds about 210,000 distinct CDR3 sequences, under 30% seen once, with approximately 9% in the top ten. Fresh peripheral blood (approximately 9.5 ml) yielded the PBMCs. The material sequenced was peripheral blood. This sequence originates from a man between 50 and 59 years old with Graves' ophthalmopathy.

CDR3 DNA sequence: TGTGCCAGCAGTTCGCAGGGGCCGGACAATCAGCCCCAGCATTTT. Protein sequence: CASSSQGPDNQPQHF. The rearrangement uses TRBV6-2 or TRBV6-3 and TRBJ1-5; TRBD1 is a possible D gene (6 bases). The CDR3 spans 15 residues. With 4 bases removed from V and 3 bases from J, the gap between germline ends came to 13 bases. Germline assignment: CDR1 MNHEY and CDR2 SVGEGT.